These 5 T cell receptor beta chains were all obtained from the same sample, sequenced in a study of T cell repertoires in cytomegalovirus infection (dated by TCRdb to between 2018 and 2021). Their antigen targets remain unknown. The intended sense of this specimen's treatment or condition label: in vitro stimulation with specific CMV peptide epitopes to enrich CMV-specific T cells. The instrument given in TCRdb is Illumina HiSeq 1500. In-frame beta chains were kept once TCRdb had trimmed the public reads at Q25 with fastp and called clones with MiXCR. Duplicate CDR3 protein sequences are folded into a single record with the most common DNA and genes. The sample includes about 830,000 distinct CDR3 sequences, with over 25% observed a single time. The ten largest clonotypes hold 9.5% to 15% of the sample. This sample comprised cultured CD8+ T cells from PBMCs, obtained from culture after CMV antigen stimulation. The receptors derive from a human donor in good health (CMV status not recorded). Some clones in this sample may be carry-over from other donors' samples.

This sequence joins TRBV20-1 and TRBJ1-1, with D unclear. The germline V gene encodes CDR1 DFQATT and CDR2 SNEGSKA (reference sequence). The CDR3 sequence is 10 residues long. The V gene lost 6 bases and the J gene lost 5 bases, with 7 bases spanning the gap. Here the CDR3 DNA reads TGCAGTGCCGAGGGAACTGAAGCTTTCTTT. This sequence encodes CSAEGTEAFF.

CDR3 coding DNA: TGCAGTGCTAGAGATAGACAGCGGGGGCTACAAGAGACCCAGTACTTC. As protein: CSARDRQRGLQETQYF. This chain connects TRBV20-1 to TRBJ2-5, with 8 bases that match TRBD2. The germline V gene encodes CDR1 DFQATT and CDR2 SNEGSKA (reference sequence). This CDR3 comprises 16 residues. V shed 0 bases, J shed 2 bases, and the junction held 8 bases outside the gene matches.

The chain recombines TRBV29-1 with TRBJ1-1; D might be TRBD1 (5 bases). Germline V CDR1 and CDR2: SQVTM, ANQGSEA. Trimming removed 5 bases at V and 2 bases at J, with 15 bases between. This CDR3 is built from 14 residues. CDR3: CSVPDRNLNTEAFF. The CDR3 nucleotides are TGCAGCGTTCCTGACAGAAATTTAAACACTGAAGCTTTCTTT.

The table lists this clonotype with a count of one. The rearrangement uses TRBV5-4 and TRBJ1-2, with no clear D. V was clipped by 0 bases and J by 4 bases, with 16 bases between them. The CDR3 spans 16 residues. Looked up from germline, CDR1 is SGHNT and CDR2 is YYREEE (reference sequence). The CDR3 sequence: CASSLAVGDSAYGYTF. The CDR3 region has the DNA TGTGCCAGCAGCTTGGCCGTCGGGGATTCGGCCTATGGCTACACCTTC.

This clonotype appeared many times. The chain's CDR3 is CASSLGGRGGLLIYNEQFF. The CDR3 DNA sequence: TGTGCCAGCAGCTTAGGAGGACGCGGGGGGCTTCTTATCTACAATGAGCAGTTCTTC. The genes are TRBV7-2 and TRBJ2-1, with TRBD2 matching over 8 bases. CDR1 SGHTA and CDR2 FQGNSA come from the germline V gene. The CDR3 runs 19 residues. With V trimmed by 1 base and J by 3 bases, 14 bases remained unmatched.